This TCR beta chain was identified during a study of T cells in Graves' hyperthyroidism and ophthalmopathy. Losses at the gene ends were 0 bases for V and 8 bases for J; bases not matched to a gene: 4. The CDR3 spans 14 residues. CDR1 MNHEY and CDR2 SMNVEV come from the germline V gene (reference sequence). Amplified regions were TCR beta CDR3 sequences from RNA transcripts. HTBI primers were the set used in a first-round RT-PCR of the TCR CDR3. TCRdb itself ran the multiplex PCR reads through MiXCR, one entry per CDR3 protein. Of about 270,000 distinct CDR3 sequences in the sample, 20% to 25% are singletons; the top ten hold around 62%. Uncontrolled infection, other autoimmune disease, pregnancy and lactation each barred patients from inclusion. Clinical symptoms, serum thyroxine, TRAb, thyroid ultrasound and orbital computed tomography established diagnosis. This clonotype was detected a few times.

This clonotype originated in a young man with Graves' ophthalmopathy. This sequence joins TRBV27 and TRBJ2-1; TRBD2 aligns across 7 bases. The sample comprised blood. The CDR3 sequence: CASSLSGGPDEQFF. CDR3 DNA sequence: TGTGCCAGCAGTTTATCGGGAGGGCCTGATGAGCAGTTCTTC.